This TCR beta chain was identified during a study of T cell clonality in common variable immunodeficiency. This clone showed up many times. Measured with immunoSEQ multiplex PCR; TCRdb has only the in-frame clones, and not every one. The sample holds approximately 60,000 clones, and no clone turns up only once. Material: peripheral blood mononuclear cells. This sequence was found in a person aged 18 to 75 in good health.

CDR3 sequence: CSALGGSTDTQYF. Incomplete CDR3 DNA: TGCAGTGCTCTAGGGGGTTCCACAGATACG. V is TRBV20-1 and J is TRBJ2-3; D might be TRBD1 (6 bases). The read comes to an end 3 residues before the CDR3 does, leaving the germline J gene to fill in the end. The V gene lost 5 bases and the J gene lost 2 bases, with 11 bases spanning the gap. Germline lookup yields CDR1 DFQATT and CDR2 SNEGSKA (reference sequence). The CDR3 is 13 residues long.